One sample yielded the 9 T cell receptor beta chains listed below, sequenced in a study of early T cells in non-severe SARS-CoV-2 infection. TCRdb redid the calling of the 5' RACE reads with MiXCR, one entry per CDR3 protein. Of tens of thousands of distinct CDR3 sequences in the sample, 9.9% were seen once. The sample taken for sequencing was whole blood. The receptors originated from an adult who was a healthcare worker with PCR-confirmed SARS-CoV-2 infection or an uninfected control (not recorded which).

This clonotype was counted a few times. CDR3 loop: CSVDGGSYEQYF. In nucleotides, the CDR3 is TGCAGCGTTGACGGGGGTTCCTACGAGCAGTACTTC. The V and J genes are TRBV29-1 and TRBJ2-7, with a weak D call TRBD2 (6 bases). The germline V gene encodes CDR1 SQVTM and CDR2 ANQGSEA. Trimming removed 3 bases at V and 1 base at J, with 7 bases between. CDR3 length equals 12 residues.

The chain carries TRBV9 and TRBJ2-5, with D hard to call. V lost 0 bases and J lost 4, with 7 bases in between. The CDR3 has 13 residues. The germline gives CDR1 SGDLS, CDR2 YYNGEE. CDR3 in amino acids: CASSVATLETQYF. CDR3 bases: TGTGCCAGCAGCGTAGCTACCTTAGAGACCCAGTACTTC.

In its sample, this clonotype was seen a few times. The genes are TRBV29-1 and TRBJ2-1, with D possibly matching TRBD1 (6 bases). Trimming left V 4 bases short and J 0 bases short, with 16 bases between. The CDR3 has 16 amino acids. Germline CDR1 is SQVTM and CDR2 is ANQGSEA. The CDR3 sequence is CSVVLPGQSSYNEQFF. CDR3 DNA sequence: TGCAGCGTTGTCCTCCCCGGACAGAGCTCCTACAATGAGCAGTTCTTC.

The chain employs TRBV7-2 and TRBJ1-1; the D is unclear. This CDR3 has 13 amino acids. CDR1 and CDR2 from the germline V gene are SGHTA and FQGNSA. The V and J ends lost 5 bases and 10 bases respectively, with 17 bases between them. In nucleotides, the CDR3 is TGTGCCAGCAGCCAATCCGCCCTGGTGAGAGCTTTCTTT. Its translation is CASSQSALVRAFF.

This clonotype was recorded many times. For the CDR3, the DNA is TGTGCCAGCAGGGGCAGTCCAACCTTGCAAGAGACCCAGTACTTC. Translated, it gives CASRGSPTLQETQYF. This sequence joins TRBV5-4 and TRBJ2-5; D call uncertain. The CDR3 has 15 amino acids. Germline CDR1 is SGHNT and CDR2 is YYREEE (reference sequence). Trimming took off 5 bases at V and 2 bases at J, with 16 bases between the two ends. The entire variable domain, with the rest obtained from reference TRBV5-4 and TRBJ2-5, is as follows: ETGVTQSPTHLIKTRGQQVTLRCSSQSGHNTVSWYQQALGQGPQFIFQYYREEENGRGNFPPRFSGLQFPNYSSELNVNALELDDSALYLCASRGSPTLQETQYFGPGTRLLVL.

This clonotype was observed at least ten times. This rearrangement joins TRBV20-1 to TRBJ2-1; TRBD2 aligns across 7 bases. The trim removed 0 bases at V and 2 bases at J, leaving 4 bases unmatched. The CDR3 has 15 amino acids. Per the germline V gene, CDR1 is DFQATT and CDR2 is SNEGSKA (reference sequence). In nucleotides, the CDR3 is TGCAGTGCTAGAGATCGCGGGGGACCCTACAATGAGCAGTTCTTC. Translating it yields CSARDRGGPYNEQFF.

This clonotype was picked up a small number of times. The chain employs TRBV12-3 or TRBV12-4 and TRBJ2-5; perhaps TRBD1 as D (5 bases). CDR3 size: 15 residues. V lost 5 bases, J lost 4 bases, and 17 bases lay in between. The CDR3 reads CASSPSTRAVETQYF. The CDR3 bases are TGTGCCAGCAGTCCCTCGACCAGGGCCGTAGAGACCCAGTACTTC.

This clonotype was detected only a few times. The gene calls are TRBV11-2 and TRBJ2-3; D not certain. V lost 4 bases and J lost 6, with 14 bases in between. There are 14 residues in the CDR3. Germline V gene data show CDR1 as SGHAT and CDR2 as FQNNGV. In DNA form, the CDR3 reads TGTGCCAGCAGCTGGGTCGGACGGGTCGATACGCAGTATTTT. Translation: CASSWVGRVDTQYF.

This clonotype was recorded at least ten times. The chain uses TRBV13 and TRBJ2-7; 12 positions agree with TRBD2. CDR3 size: 15 residues. V was pared by 4 bases and J by 5 bases, with 6 bases of the junction left unmatched. The germline V gene encodes CDR1 PRHDT and CDR2 FYEKMQ (reference sequence). The CDR3 nucleotides read TGTGCCAGCAGCTCCCAGACTAGCGGGGGCCACGAGCAGTACTTC. It specifies CASSSQTSGGHEQYF. The entire variable domain, with the rest obtained from reference TRBV13 and TRBJ2-7, is as follows: AAGVIQSPRHLIKEKRETATLKCYPIPRHDTVYWYQQGPGQDPQFLISFYEKMQSDKGSIPDRFSAQQFSDYHSELNMSSLELGDSALYFCASSSQTSGGHEQYFGPGTRLTVT.